This TCR beta chain was profiled in a study of blood T cell repertoires in COVID-19. Sequencing used immunoSEQ multiplex PCR; TCRdb keeps in-frame clones, though not all of them. The sample records roughly 570,000 clones, 70% to 90% being singletons. Per germline, CDR1 SGHNT and CDR2 YYREEE (reference sequence). The V segment lost 3 bases and the J segment 5 bases; nucleotides outside the gene matches: 7. This CDR3 has 14 amino acids. This clone was recorded once. The chain carries TRBV5-4 and TRBJ2-5; 7 bases match TRBD1. The source is a woman aged 45-65 years with COVID-19, enrolled during active disease. The sequenced sample was peripheral blood. The CDR3 loop reads CASSSKGALETQYF. CDR3 bases: TGTGCCAGCAGCTCAAAGGGGGCCTTGGAGACCCAGTACTTC.